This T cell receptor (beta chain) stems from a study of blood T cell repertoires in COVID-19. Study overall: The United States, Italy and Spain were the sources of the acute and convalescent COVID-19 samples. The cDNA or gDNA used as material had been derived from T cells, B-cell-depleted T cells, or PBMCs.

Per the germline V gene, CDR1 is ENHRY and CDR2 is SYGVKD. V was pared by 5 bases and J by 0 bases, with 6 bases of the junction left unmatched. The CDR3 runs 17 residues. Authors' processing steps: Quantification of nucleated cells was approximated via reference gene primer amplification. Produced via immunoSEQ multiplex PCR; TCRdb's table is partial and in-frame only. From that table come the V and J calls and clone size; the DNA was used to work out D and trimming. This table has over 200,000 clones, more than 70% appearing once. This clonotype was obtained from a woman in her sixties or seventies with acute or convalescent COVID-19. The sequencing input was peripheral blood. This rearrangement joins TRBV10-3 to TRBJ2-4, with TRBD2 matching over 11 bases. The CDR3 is CAISKGLAEIAKNIQYF. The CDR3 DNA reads TGTGCCATCAGTAAGGGACTAGCGGAAATAGCCAAAAACATTCAGTACTTC.